These T cell receptor beta chains were read from a single sample in a study of shared clonotypes between healthy human individuals. Produced via immunoSEQ multiplex PCR; TCRdb's table is partial and in-frame only. Altogether around 2.1 million clones are present, 93% being singletons, with the ten largest covering about 1.5%. Specimen: naive CD8+ T cells from PBMCs. These receptors came from a man younger than 30 in good health. Some clones in this sample may be carry-over from other donors' samples. CDR3s include the opening cysteine and the closing phenylalanine or tryptophan. Fields, in order: D gene, J gene, V gene, clone size, CDR3 protein, CDR3 DNA. A D gene is named only where the DNA matches it firmly. Size is stated for part of the rows, as once, few or many counts, or as a class when the clone is expanded.

d_call: -
j_call: TRBJ2-7
v_call: TRBV28
clone_size: -
cdr3_aa: CASSDPAGGYEQYF
cdr3_nt: TGTGCCAGCAGCGACCCAGCGGGTGGTTACGAGCAGTACTTC

d_call: -
j_call: TRBJ1-4
v_call: TRBV10-3
clone_size: -
cdr3_aa: CAISENHREGEKLFF
cdr3_nt: TGTGCCATCAGTGAGAATCACAGGGAGGGCGAAAAACTGTTTTTT

d_call: TRBD2
j_call: TRBJ2-1
v_call: TRBV6-5
clone_size: -
cdr3_aa: CASSYSLAGGHNEQFF
cdr3_nt: TGTGCCAGCAGTTACAGCCTAGCGGGAGGTCACAATGAGCAGTTCTTC

d_call: TRBD1
j_call: TRBJ1-2
v_call: TRBV5-8
clone_size: -
cdr3_aa: CASSSQGDPYNYGYTF
cdr3_nt: TGTGCCAGCAGCTCACAGGGGGACCCCTATAACTATGGCTACACCTTC

d_call: -
j_call: TRBJ1-2
v_call: TRBV9
clone_size: -
cdr3_aa: CASSVSKADLSYGYTF
cdr3_nt: TGTGCCAGCAGCGTATCAAAAGCAGATCTTTCTTATGGCTACACCTTC

d_call: -
j_call: TRBJ2-7
v_call: TRBV28
clone_size: -
cdr3_aa: CASDRTAHSNEQYF
cdr3_nt: TGTGCCAGTGATAGGACAGCCCACTCGAACGAGCAGTACTTC

d_call: -
j_call: TRBJ1-1
v_call: TRBV9
clone_size: -
cdr3_aa: CASSVVSGYTEAFF
cdr3_nt: TGTGCCAGCAGCGTAGTGAGTGGGTATACTGAAGCTTTCTTT

d_call: -
j_call: TRBJ1-1
v_call: TRBV29-1
clone_size: -
cdr3_aa: CSAVGEVDFF
cdr3_nt: TGCAGCGCCGTTGGGGAAGTGGACTTCTTT

d_call: -
j_call: TRBJ2-5
v_call: TRBV27
clone_size: -
cdr3_aa: CASRGVAGQTWGTQYF
cdr3_nt: TGTGCCAGCAGGGGGGTAGCCGGGCAGACCTGGGGGACCCAGTACTTC

d_call: TRBD2
j_call: TRBJ2-7
v_call: TRBV7-7
clone_size: -
cdr3_aa: CASSPRTSGGYEQYF
cdr3_nt: TGTGCCAGCAGCCCCAGGACTAGCGGGGGCTACGAGCAGTACTTC

d_call: TRBD1
j_call: TRBJ2-5
v_call: TRBV7-9
clone_size: -
cdr3_aa: CASSLARLGTGGQETQYF
cdr3_nt: TGTGCCAGCAGCTTAGCGCGTTTGGGGACAGGGGGTCAAGAGACCCAGTACTTC

d_call: TRBD1
j_call: TRBJ2-3
v_call: TRBV6-5
clone_size: -
cdr3_aa: CASSSMTGGETDTQYF
cdr3_nt: TGTGCCAGCAGTTCCATGACAGGGGGCGAGACAGATACGCAGTATTTT

d_call: TRBD2
j_call: TRBJ2-2
v_call: TRBV29-1
clone_size: -
cdr3_aa: CSVELAVNTGELFF
cdr3_nt: TGCAGCGTTGAACTAGCGGTGAACACCGGGGAGCTGTTTTTT

d_call: -
j_call: TRBJ1-5
v_call: TRBV19
clone_size: few
cdr3_aa: CASSIEDQPQHF
cdr3_nt: TGTGCCAGTAGTATTGAGGATCAGCCCCAGCATTTT

d_call: -
j_call: TRBJ2-7
v_call: TRBV9
clone_size: -
cdr3_aa: CASSDRAGEQYF
cdr3_nt: TGTGCCAGCAGCGACAGGGCCGGCGAGCAGTACTTC

d_call: TRBD2
j_call: TRBJ2-7
v_call: TRBV27
clone_size: -
cdr3_aa: CASSPTGTRLEQYF
cdr3_nt: TGTGCCAGCAGTCCGACCGGGACTAGGCTCGAGCAGTACTTC

d_call: TRBD2
j_call: TRBJ2-2
v_call: TRBV27
clone_size: -
cdr3_aa: CASSLAAGGTGELFF
cdr3_nt: TGTGCCAGCAGTTTAGCAGCGGGGGGCACCGGGGAGCTGTTTTTT

d_call: -
j_call: TRBJ2-5
v_call: TRBV15
clone_size: -
cdr3_aa: CATSRVPGLGETQYF
cdr3_nt: TGTGCCACCAGCAGAGTCCCGGGTTTAGGGGAGACCCAGTACTTC

d_call: TRBD1
j_call: TRBJ2-7
v_call: TRBV7-8
clone_size: -
cdr3_aa: CASSLVAGLRQGAIYEQYF
cdr3_nt: TGTGCCAGCAGCTTAGTAGCCGGATTGCGGCAGGGGGCGATCTACGAGCAGTACTTC

d_call: -
j_call: TRBJ2-1
v_call: TRBV20-1
clone_size: -
cdr3_aa: CSARVYEQFF
cdr3_nt: TGCAGTGCTAGAGTCTATGAGCAGTTCTTC

d_call: TRBD2
j_call: TRBJ2-3
v_call: TRBV5-1
clone_size: -
cdr3_aa: CASSPGLAGVSDTQYF
cdr3_nt: TGCGCCAGCAGCCCTGGACTAGCGGGAGTGTCAGATACGCAGTATTTT

d_call: TRBD1
j_call: TRBJ2-1
v_call: TRBV7-9
clone_size: -
cdr3_aa: CASSLGQGRYNEQFF
cdr3_nt: TGTGCCAGCAGCTTAGGACAGGGACGGTACAATGAGCAGTTCTTC

d_call: -
j_call: TRBJ1-1
v_call: TRBV15
clone_size: -
cdr3_aa: CATSRGGNTEAFF
cdr3_nt: TGTGCCACCAGCCGGGGGGGGAACACTGAAGCTTTCTTT

d_call: TRBD2
j_call: TRBJ2-7
v_call: TRBV7-2
clone_size: -
cdr3_aa: CASSLYRTSGYYEQYF
cdr3_nt: TGTGCCAGCAGCTTATATCGGACTAGCGGATACTACGAGCAGTACTTC

d_call: -
j_call: TRBJ2-1
v_call: TRBV29-1
clone_size: -
cdr3_aa: CSVSGAARTLPSSYNEQFF
cdr3_nt: TGCAGCGTTTCAGGAGCGGCGCGGACCCTTCCCAGCTCCTACAATGAGCAGTTCTTC

d_call: -
j_call: TRBJ2-7
v_call: TRBV6-5
clone_size: -
cdr3_aa: CASSYGRGGYEQYF
cdr3_nt: TGTGCCAGCAGTTACGGCCGGGGTGGCTACGAGCAGTACTTC

d_call: -
j_call: TRBJ1-1
v_call: TRBV4-3
clone_size: -
cdr3_aa: CASSQLLSEGIGPEAFF
cdr3_nt: TGCGCCAGCAGCCAGCTCCTTTCGGAGGGGATAGGTCCTGAAGCTTTCTTT

d_call: -
j_call: TRBJ2-7
v_call: TRBV5-4
clone_size: -
cdr3_aa: CASSLGGGGPGDEQYF
cdr3_nt: TGTGCCAGCAGCTTGGGGGGTGGGGGCCCCGGGGACGAGCAGTACTTC

d_call: -
j_call: TRBJ2-7
v_call: TRBV19
clone_size: -
cdr3_aa: CASGPRGTGRYYEQYF
cdr3_nt: TGTGCCAGTGGCCCTCGAGGAACAGGGAGGTACTACGAGCAGTACTTC

d_call: -
j_call: TRBJ2-1
v_call: TRBV29-1
clone_size: -
cdr3_aa: CSVDEIGLRFNEQFF
cdr3_nt: TGCAGCGTTGACGAGATTGGACTTAGGTTCAATGAGCAGTTCTTC

d_call: TRBD2
j_call: TRBJ2-3
v_call: TRBV6-6
clone_size: -
cdr3_aa: CASTEREWMDTQYF
cdr3_nt: TGTGCCAGCACCGAGCGGGAGTGGATGGATACGCAGTATTTT

d_call: TRBD1
j_call: TRBJ2-2
v_call: TRBV7-3
clone_size: -
cdr3_aa: CASSLTTGTGELFF
cdr3_nt: TGTGCCAGCAGCTTAACGACAGGGACCGGGGAGCTGTTTTTT

d_call: TRBD1
j_call: TRBJ2-7
v_call: TRBV27
clone_size: -
cdr3_aa: CASSSLQGLEAYEQYF
cdr3_nt: TGTGCCAGCAGTTCCTTACAGGGGCTAGAAGCCTACGAGCAGTACTTC

d_call: -
j_call: TRBJ2-2
v_call: TRBV9
clone_size: once
cdr3_aa: CASSPRTANTGELFF
cdr3_nt: TGTGCCAGCAGCCCTCGGACTGCGAACACCGGGGAGCTGTTTTTT

d_call: -
j_call: TRBJ2-3
v_call: TRBV7-8
clone_size: -
cdr3_aa: CASSWRRGGTSTDTQYF
cdr3_nt: TGTGCCAGCAGCTGGCGTCGGGGCGGGACTTCCACAGATACGCAGTATTTT

d_call: -
j_call: TRBJ1-1
v_call: TRBV5-1
clone_size: -
cdr3_aa: CASNSREVSLFEAFF
cdr3_nt: TGCGCCAGCAACTCCCGGGAGGTCTCCCTGTTTGAAGCTTTCTTT

d_call: -
j_call: TRBJ2-7
v_call: TRBV27
clone_size: -
cdr3_aa: CASSDRARPYEQYF
cdr3_nt: TGTGCCAGTTCAGACCGAGCAAGACCCTACGAGCAGTACTTC

d_call: TRBD2
j_call: TRBJ2-5
v_call: TRBV4-3
clone_size: -
cdr3_aa: CASSQGRRLAGGGGETQYF
cdr3_nt: TGCGCCAGCAGCCAGGGCCGGAGGCTAGCGGGAGGGGGAGGGGAGACCCAGTACTTC

d_call: -
j_call: TRBJ2-2
v_call: TRBV7-9
clone_size: -
cdr3_aa: CASSLGATNTGELFF
cdr3_nt: TGTGCCAGCAGCTTAGGGGCGACGAACACCGGGGAGCTGTTTTTT

d_call: -
j_call: TRBJ2-7
v_call: TRBV27
clone_size: -
cdr3_aa: CASSIGTPTYEQYF
cdr3_nt: TGTGCCAGCAGTATCGGGACACCTACATACGAGCAGTACTTC

d_call: -
j_call: TRBJ2-2
v_call: TRBV9
clone_size: -
cdr3_aa: CASSPQGRPANTGELFF
cdr3_nt: TGTGCCAGCAGCCCCCAGGGTCGCCCGGCGAACACCGGGGAGCTGTTTTTT

d_call: TRBD1
j_call: TRBJ1-1
v_call: TRBV4-3
clone_size: -
cdr3_aa: CASSQVAGQGEGRGEAFF
cdr3_nt: TGCGCCAGCAGCCAAGTGGCCGGACAGGGAGAGGGTAGGGGTGAAGCTTTCTTT

d_call: -
j_call: TRBJ2-7
v_call: TRBV28
clone_size: -
cdr3_aa: CASSPRALYEQYF
cdr3_nt: TGTGCCAGCAGTCCCCGGGCTCTCTACGAGCAGTACTTC

d_call: -
j_call: TRBJ1-4
v_call: TRBV15
clone_size: once
cdr3_aa: CATSRAAGDEKLFF
cdr3_nt: TGTGCCACCAGCAGGGCGGCAGGGGATGAAAAACTGTTTTTT

d_call: -
j_call: TRBJ2-2
v_call: TRBV5-5
clone_size: -
cdr3_aa: CASSSARRENTGELFF
cdr3_nt: TGTGCCAGCAGCTCCGCAAGGCGGGAGAACACCGGGGAGCTGTTTTTT

d_call: -
j_call: TRBJ2-5
v_call: TRBV7-2
clone_size: -
cdr3_aa: CASSLVQIRETQYF
cdr3_nt: TGTGCCAGCAGCTTAGTACAGATCCGAGAGACCCAGTACTTC

d_call: TRBD2
j_call: TRBJ2-3
v_call: TRBV7-7
clone_size: -
cdr3_aa: CASSLSGRGPRDTQYF
cdr3_nt: TGTGCCAGCAGCCTTAGCGGGAGGGGACCGAGAGATACGCAGTATTTT

d_call: -
j_call: TRBJ2-1
v_call: TRBV5-1
clone_size: -
cdr3_aa: CASSLAAGQNNEQFF
cdr3_nt: TGCGCCAGCAGCTTGGCGGCGGGGCAGAACAATGAGCAGTTCTTC

d_call: TRBD2
j_call: TRBJ2-7
v_call: TRBV9
clone_size: -
cdr3_aa: CASSAGGVVYEQYF
cdr3_nt: TGTGCCAGCAGCGCGGGAGGAGTCGTCTACGAGCAGTACTTC

d_call: TRBD1
j_call: TRBJ2-7
v_call: TRBV27
clone_size: -
cdr3_aa: CASSLITGTGVGEQYF
cdr3_nt: TGTGCCAGCAGTTTGATCACCGGGACAGGGGTCGGCGAGCAGTACTTC

d_call: -
j_call: TRBJ2-1
v_call: TRBV27
clone_size: -
cdr3_aa: CASSSPRDGYFNEQFF
cdr3_nt: TGTGCCAGCAGTTCACCCCGGGACGGGTATTTCAATGAGCAGTTCTTC

d_call: TRBD2
j_call: TRBJ2-1
v_call: TRBV28
clone_size: once
cdr3_aa: CASSLRTSGSSYNEQFF
cdr3_nt: TGTGCCAGCAGTTTACGGACTAGCGGGAGCTCCTACAATGAGCAGTTCTTC